These 29 T cell receptor beta chains share one sample of origin, sequenced in a study of cytomegalovirus exposure and HLA in healthy donors. The PCR contained 60 Vbeta and 13 Jbeta primers. Sequenced by immunoSEQ multiplex PCR; TCRdb stores in-frame clones only, minus some. The sample comprises approximately 120,000 clones, 81% of which are singletons, and 1.8% rests with the top ten. The material sequenced was PBMCs. These receptors came from a man between 18 and 35 years old in good health and CMV-seronegative.

The V call is TRBV6-6, the J call TRBJ2-1, with 8 bases matching TRBD1. V shed 7 bases and J 5 bases; nucleotides not matched to a gene: 10. The CDR3 has 15 residues. Germline values: CDR1 MNHNY, CDR2 SVGAGI (reference sequence). CDR3 loop: CASTLQGGQNNEQFF. The CDR3, as DNA: TGTGCCAGCACCCTACAGGGGGGTCAAAACAATGAGCAGTTCTTC.

The CDR3 DNA sequence: TGTGCCAGCAGCTCAAGAAGGGGGTACACTGAAGCTTTCTTT. Translation gives CASSSRRGYTEAFF. V usage is TRBV7-2 and J usage is TRBJ1-1; D might be TRBD1 (6 bases). Trimming removed 4 bases at V and 3 bases at J, with 12 bases between. Germline CDR1 reads SGHTA; CDR2 reads FQGNSA. The CDR3 contains 14 residues.

This chain uses TRBV6-5 with TRBJ2-7, with TRBD1 as a possible D gene (5 bases). The germline V and J ends were trimmed by 6 bases and 0 bases, with 9 bases remaining between them. The CDR3 consists of 13 residues. Germline CDR1 is MNHEY and CDR2 is SVGAGI. The DNA for the CDR3 is TGTGCCAGCAGACAGGCTCTCTCCTACGAGCAGTACTTC. Its protein is CASRQALSYEQYF.

V gene TRBV2 combines with J gene TRBJ1-5; the match to TRBD1 covers 10 bases. Germline lookup yields CDR1 SNHLY and CDR2 FYNNEI. V gave up 6 bases and J gave up 0 bases; unmatched junction bases: 11. The length of the CDR3 is 18 residues. The DNA for the CDR3 is TGTGCCAGCAGACGAACCGGGACAGGGGTCCTTAGCAATCAGCCCCAGCATTTT. Its translation: CASRRTGTGVLSNQPQHF.

The chain joins TRBV5-1 to TRBJ2-3, with D perhaps TRBD1 (6 bases). The CDR3 contains 13 residues. Germline V gene sequence: CDR1 SGHRS, CDR2 YFSETQ. Trimming left V 5 bases short and J 3 bases short, with 10 bases between. CDR3 bases: TGCGCCAGCAGTTTAGGGACAACAGATACGCAGTATTTT. Residues: CASSLGTTDTQYF.

This chain uses TRBV6-4 with TRBJ2-3; TRBD2 is a possible D gene (6 bases). Germline V CDR1 and CDR2: MRHNA, SNTAGT. V shed 6 bases and J shed 10 bases, with 20 bases lying between them. There are 14 residues in the CDR3. The CDR3 DNA sequence: TGTGCCAGCAGCTACTCCGGGAGCCCGGGGGCGCAGTATTTT. Translating gives CASSYSGSPGAQYF.

This chain joins TRBV6-5 and TRBJ2-5; the D gene is possibly TRBD2 (6 bases). Looked up from germline, CDR1 is MNHEY and CDR2 is SVGAGI. Trimming left V 2 bases short and J 9 bases short, with 16 bases between. This CDR3 has 14 amino acids. CDR3 region: CASSYEGLAVPQYF. The DNA of the CDR3 is TGTGCCAGCAGTTACGAGGGACTCGCTGTGCCCCAGTACTTC.

In its sample, this clone was seen a few times. This rearrangement joins TRBV7-2 to TRBJ1-2; TRBD1 might be the D (5 bases). Per germline, CDR1 SGHTA and CDR2 FQGNSA. This CDR3 region has 15 residues. V dropped 5 bases and J dropped 7 bases, with 20 bases sitting between them. This chain's CDR3 is CASSHPDRRSFGYTF. The CDR3 bases are TGTGCCAGCAGCCATCCTGACAGACGCTCTTTTGGCTACACCTTC.

The J gene is TRBJ1-5, the V gene TRBV15, with no clear D. The germline gives CDR1 LNHNV, CDR2 YYDKDF (reference sequence). Trimming removed 0 bases from V and 7 bases from J, with 7 bases in between. The CDR3 totals 13 residues. CDR3 loop: CATSRELGQPQHF. CDR3 nucleotide sequence: TGTGCCACCAGCAGAGAGCTCGGGCAGCCCCAGCATTTT.

The V and J genes are TRBV7-2 and TRBJ2-1, with TRBD1 matching over 7 bases. The V gene's germline CDR1 is SGHTA and CDR2 FQGNSA. Trimming at V came to 5 bases and at J to 2 bases, leaving 6 bases not matched to a gene. This CDR3 comprises 15 residues. The CDR3 reads CASSIQGGTYNEQFF. In DNA form, the CDR3 reads TGTGCCAGCAGCATACAAGGGGGCACCTACAATGAGCAGTTCTTC.

This clone was recorded once. V and J are TRBV6-5 and TRBJ1-2; maybe TRBD1 (5 bases). The CDR3 consists of 13 residues. V lost 6 bases to trimming and J lost 4 bases, with 12 bases between them. CDR1 and CDR2 (germline): MNHEY, SVGAGI. The chain's CDR3 is CASRHGHSYGYTF. The CDR3 coding sequence is TGTGCCAGCAGGCATGGACACAGCTATGGCTACACCTTC.

This rearrangement joins TRBV6-1 to TRBJ1-1; unclear D gene. Germline V CDR1 and CDR2: MNHNS, SASEGT. Trimming stripped 5 bases from V and 1 base from J, with 14 bases between. The CDR3 has 15 residues. The CDR3 protein is CASSLHLESNTEAFF. CDR3 sequence (DNA): TGTGCCAGCAGTCTTCACCTCGAGTCGAACACTGAAGCTTTCTTT.

The CDR3 is CASSAIPGVDNEQFF. Here the CDR3 DNA reads TGTGCCAGCAGCGCTATCCCGGGAGTGGACAATGAGCAGTTCTTC. The chain has TRBV9 and TRBJ2-1, with D perhaps TRBD2 (6 bases). V lost 3 bases to trimming and J lost 5 bases, with 15 bases between them. Germline V gene lookup returns CDR1 SGDLS and CDR2 YYNGEE. The CDR3 is 15 residues long.

The gene calls are TRBV5-4 and TRBJ2-5; TRBD2 is a possible D gene (5 bases). V dropped 4 bases and J dropped 9 bases, with 19 bases sitting between them. Per the germline V gene, CDR1 is SGHNT and CDR2 is YYREEE (reference sequence). There are 14 residues in the CDR3. The DNA of the CDR3 is TGTGCCAGCAGCACGGAGGCCCCTCCTTGGCCCCAGTACTTC. This codes for CASSTEAPPWPQYF.

The chain couples TRBV7-9 to TRBJ2-7, with D possibly matching TRBD1 (6 bases). The ends were cut back, 6 bases at V and 1 base at J, with 19 bases in the middle. Germline-derived CDR1 and CDR2 are SEHNR and FQNEAQ (reference sequence). This CDR3 comprises 16 residues. The CDR3 sequence is CASSHPRARGSYEQYF. In DNA form, the CDR3 reads TGTGCCAGCAGTCACCCTCGGGCCAGGGGATCCTACGAGCAGTACTTC.

The chain joins TRBV9 to TRBJ2-1, with a tentative D call TRBD2 (7 bases). The CDR3 is 14 residues long. V dropped 6 bases and J dropped 3 bases, with 13 bases sitting between them. Per germline, CDR1 SGDLS and CDR2 YYNGEE. CDR3 loop: CASNAGDIYNEQFF. The CDR3 coding sequence is TGTGCCAGCAACGCGGGGGACATCTACAATGAGCAGTTCTTC.

This clone was detected a few times. This chain connects TRBV9 to TRBJ2-2; 8 bases line up with TRBD1. Germline CDR1 is SGDLS and CDR2 is YYNGEE. V lost 3 bases, J lost 4 bases, and 8 bases stayed unmatched. The CDR3 totals 16 residues. CDR3 in amino acids: CASSAQQGEGTGELFF. The CDR3 coding sequence is TGTGCCAGCAGCGCCCAACAGGGGGAAGGCACCGGGGAGCTGTTTTTT.

The chain links TRBV6-1 to TRBJ1-3, with D unresolved. The germline V gene has CDR1 MNHNS and CDR2 SASEGT. The CDR3 covers 15 residues. The V and J ends lost 11 bases and 0 bases respectively, with 17 bases between them. In nucleotides, the CDR3 is TGTGCCGGCGGGAAAGGATGGGTCTCTGGAAACACCATATATTTT. Translation: CAGGKGWVSGNTIYF.

This clone has just a few counts. The chain recombines TRBV6-4 with TRBJ1-1, with D maybe TRBD1 (6 bases). The ends were cut back, 5 bases at V and 1 base at J, with 11 bases in the middle. This CDR3 has 14 residues. The germline gives CDR1 MRHNA, CDR2 SNTAGT. The CDR3 coding sequence is TGTGCCAGCAGTTCCGGACAGACGAACACTGAAGCTTTCTTT. This gives the protein CASSSGQTNTEAFF.

The chain joins TRBV5-1 to TRBJ1-6, with 7 bases fitting TRBD1. The CDR3 length is 14 residues. Germline V gives CDR1 SGHRS, CDR2 YFSETQ. Losses at the gene ends were 4 bases for V and 7 bases for J; bases not matched to a gene: 5. The CDR3 coding sequence is TGCGCCAGCAGCCGGGACAGCGGAAATTCACCCCTCCACTTT. Amino acid sequence: CASSRDSGNSPLHF.

This chain uses TRBV7-9 with TRBJ1-1, with D possibly matching TRBD1 (6 bases). V gave up 1 base and J gave up 1 base, with 10 bases separating them. The CDR3 runs 15 residues. The germline V gene encodes CDR1 SEHNR and CDR2 FQNEAQ (reference sequence). CDR3 amino acids: CASSLVQGRNTEAFF. The CDR3 DNA reads TGTGCCAGCAGCTTAGTCCAGGGGCGGAACACTGAAGCTTTCTTT.

This chain connects TRBV19 to TRBJ1-1; 8 positions match TRBD1. CDR3 length: 15 residues. V lost 0 bases and J lost 2; bases outside the gene matches: 2. Germline assignment: CDR1 LNHDA and CDR2 SQIVND (reference sequence). The CDR3 coding sequence is TGTGCCAGTAGTATAGACAGGGGGCCAAACACTGAAGCTTTCTTT. Translated: CASSIDRGPNTEAFF.

The chain couples TRBV6-5 to TRBJ2-5, with TRBD2 matching over 10 bases. The end of the DNA aligns better with TRBJ2-7, so the J call may be wrong. There are 15 residues in the CDR3. Germline V gene data show CDR1 as MNHEY and CDR2 as SVGAGI. CDR3 loop: CASKAGGSYSYEQYF. CDR3 bases: TGTGCCAGCAAAGCGGGAGGGTCGTACTCCTACGAGCAGTACTTC.

The chain employs TRBV27 and TRBJ2-3; 8 bases line up with TRBD1. Unmatched junction bases numbered 12, after V lost 4 bases and J lost 0 bases. The CDR3 spans 18 residues. Per germline, CDR1 MNHEY and CDR2 SMNVEV (reference sequence). The CDR3 bases are TGTGCCAGCAGTTCCGGGGACAGGAGAACTTCTAGCACAGATACGCAGTATTTT. This translates into CASSSGDRRTSSTDTQYF.

The chain carries TRBV19 and TRBJ1-1, with D perhaps matching TRBD1 (6 bases). The length of the CDR3 is 13 residues. The germline CDR1 and CDR2 sequences are LNHDA and SQIVND (reference sequence). The ends were cut back, 7 bases at V and 5 bases at J, with 14 bases in the middle. Written as DNA, the CDR3 is TGTGCCAGTAAGGAAACAGGGTGGACTGAAGCTTTCTTT. Amino acids: CASKETGWTEAFF.

The chain employs TRBV10-2 and TRBJ1-1; D is ambiguous. Per germline, CDR1 WSHSY and CDR2 SAAADI. Trimming took off 7 bases at V and 1 base at J, with 10 bases between the two ends. This CDR3 region has 13 residues. This CDR3 is CASKWAGNTEAFF. For the CDR3, the DNA is TGCGCCAGCAAGTGGGCAGGGAACACTGAAGCTTTCTTT.

Comments on this clone: Sequence at one end of the junction differs from germline and may be a read error. This sample includes further DNA sequences coding for the same CDR3. The chain is built from TRBV5-6 and TRBJ2-2; D may be TRBD1 (7 bases). The CDR3 is 16 amino acids. CDR1 and CDR2 (germline): SGHDT, YYEEEE. CDR3: CASSWGGGGYTGELFF. DNA of the CDR3: TGTGCCAGCAGCTGGGGTGGAGGGGGCTACACCGGGGAGCTGTTCTTT.

This clone was counted once. This chain uses TRBV27 with TRBJ1-2, with D perhaps matching TRBD1 (5 bases). The CDR3 loop spans 15 amino acids. V was clipped by 5 bases and J by 3 bases, with 16 bases between them. CDR1 and CDR2 (germline): MNHEY, SMNVEV (reference sequence). The CDR3 loop is CASSLFHGTHYGYTF. CDR3 sequence (DNA): TGTGCCAGCAGTCTCTTCCACGGGACTCACTATGGCTACACCTTC.

This clone was detected only once. Other DNA sequences in the same sample also yield this CDR3. This chain uses TRBV2 with TRBJ1-2; 12 bases align to TRBD1. The V segment lost 3 bases and the J segment 8 bases; nucleotides outside the gene matches: 10. The germline V gene encodes CDR1 SNHLY and CDR2 FYNNEI. The CDR3 loop spans 16 amino acids. The CDR3 loop is CASSERGTGGAEGYTF. The CDR3 DNA follows: TGTGCCAGCAGTGAGCGGGGGACAGGGGGCGCGGAGGGCTACACCTTC.